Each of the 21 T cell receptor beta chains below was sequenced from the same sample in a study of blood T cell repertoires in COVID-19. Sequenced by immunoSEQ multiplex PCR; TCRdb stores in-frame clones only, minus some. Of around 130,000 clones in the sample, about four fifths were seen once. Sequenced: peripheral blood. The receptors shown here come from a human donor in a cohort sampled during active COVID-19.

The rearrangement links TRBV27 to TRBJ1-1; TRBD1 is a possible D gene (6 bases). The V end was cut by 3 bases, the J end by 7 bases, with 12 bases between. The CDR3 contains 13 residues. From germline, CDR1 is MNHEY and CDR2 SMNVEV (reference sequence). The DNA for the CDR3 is TGTGCCAGCAGTTTGCCAGGGGTTGGTGAAGCTTTCTTT. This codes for CASSLPGVGEAFF.

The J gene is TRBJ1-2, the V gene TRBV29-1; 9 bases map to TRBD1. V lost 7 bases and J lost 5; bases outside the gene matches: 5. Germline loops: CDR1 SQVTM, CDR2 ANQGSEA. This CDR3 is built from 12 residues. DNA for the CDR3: TGCAGCGCCGCCGGGACAGGGTATGGCTACACCTTC. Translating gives CSAAGTGYGYTF.

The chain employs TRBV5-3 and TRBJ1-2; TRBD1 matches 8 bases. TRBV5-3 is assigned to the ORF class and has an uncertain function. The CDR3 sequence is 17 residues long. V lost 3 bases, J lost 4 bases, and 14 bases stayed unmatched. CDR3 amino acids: CARSSTGTGLTFYGYTF. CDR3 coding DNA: TGTGCCAGAAGCTCAACCGGGACAGGACTAACATTCTATGGCTACACCTTC.

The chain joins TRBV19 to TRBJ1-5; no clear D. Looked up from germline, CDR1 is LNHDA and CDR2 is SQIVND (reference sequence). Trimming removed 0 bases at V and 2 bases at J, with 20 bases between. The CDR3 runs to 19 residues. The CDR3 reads CASSIETLTLVGGNQPQHF. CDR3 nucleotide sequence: TGTGCCAGTAGTATAGAAACCCTGACATTGGTAGGCGGCAATCAGCCCCAGCATTTT.

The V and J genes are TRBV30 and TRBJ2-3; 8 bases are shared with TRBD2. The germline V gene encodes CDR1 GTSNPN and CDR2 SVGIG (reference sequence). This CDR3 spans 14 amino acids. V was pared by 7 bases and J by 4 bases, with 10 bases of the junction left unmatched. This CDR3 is CASGTRGEPDTQYF. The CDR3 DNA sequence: TGTGCCTCCGGGACTAGAGGTGAACCAGATACGCAGTATTTT.

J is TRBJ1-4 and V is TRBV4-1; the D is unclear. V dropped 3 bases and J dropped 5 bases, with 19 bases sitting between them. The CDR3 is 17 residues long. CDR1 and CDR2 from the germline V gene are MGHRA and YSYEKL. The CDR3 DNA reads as TGCGCCAGCAGCCAGGAGGATGCGGGCCTCGGGAATGAAAAACTGTTTTTT. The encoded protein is CASSQEDAGLGNEKLFF.

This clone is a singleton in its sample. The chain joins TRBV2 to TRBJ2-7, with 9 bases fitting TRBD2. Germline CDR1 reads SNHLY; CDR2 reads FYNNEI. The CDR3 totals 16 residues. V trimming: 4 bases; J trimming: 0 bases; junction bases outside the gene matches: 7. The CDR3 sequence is CASSGRAGGGSYEQYF. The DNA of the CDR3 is TGTGCCAGCAGTGGTCGGGCGGGAGGGGGCTCCTACGAGCAGTACTTC. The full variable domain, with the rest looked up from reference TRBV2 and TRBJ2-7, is EPEVTQTPSHQVTQMGQEVILRCVPISNHLYFYWYRQILGQKVEFLVSFYNNEISEKSEIFDDQFSVERPDGSNFTLKIRSTKLEDSAMYFCASSGRAGGGSYEQYFGPGTRLTVT.

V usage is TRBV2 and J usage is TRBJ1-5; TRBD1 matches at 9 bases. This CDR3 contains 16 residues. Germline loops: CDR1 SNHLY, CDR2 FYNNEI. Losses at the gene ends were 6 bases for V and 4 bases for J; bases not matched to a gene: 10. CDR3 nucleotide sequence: TGTGCCAGCAGAGAATGGACAGGGGCGCCTAATCAGCCCCAGCATTTT. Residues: CASREWTGAPNQPQHF.

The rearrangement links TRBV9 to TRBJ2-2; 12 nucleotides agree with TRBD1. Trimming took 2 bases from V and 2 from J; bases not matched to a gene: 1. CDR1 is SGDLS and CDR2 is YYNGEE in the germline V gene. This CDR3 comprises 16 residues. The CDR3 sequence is CASSVGTGGNTGELFF. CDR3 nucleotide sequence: TGTGCCAGCAGCGTTGGGACAGGGGGCAACACCGGGGAGCTGTTTTTT.

The CDR3 region has the DNA TGTGCCAGCAGCCTGGGACAGGAGAACTATGGCTACACCTTC. This gives the protein CASSLGQENYGYTF. The chain has TRBV28 and TRBJ1-2; 8 bases are shared with TRBD1. Germline-derived CDR1 and CDR2 are MDHEN and SYDVKM. V was clipped by 6 bases and J by 2 bases; unmatched bases: 5. This CDR3 spans 14 amino acids.

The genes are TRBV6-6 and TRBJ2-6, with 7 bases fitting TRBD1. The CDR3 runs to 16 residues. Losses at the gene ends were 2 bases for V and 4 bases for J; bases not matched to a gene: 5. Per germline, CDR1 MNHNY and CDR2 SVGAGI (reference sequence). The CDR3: CASSYPTGSGANVLTF. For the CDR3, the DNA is TGTGCCAGCAGTTACCCGACAGGGTCCGGGGCCAACGTCCTGACTTTC.

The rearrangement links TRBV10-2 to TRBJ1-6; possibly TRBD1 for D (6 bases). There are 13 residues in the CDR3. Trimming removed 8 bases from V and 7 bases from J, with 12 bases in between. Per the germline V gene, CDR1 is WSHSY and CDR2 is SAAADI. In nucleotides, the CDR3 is TGCGCCAGCGTGGGGGGGCACAATTCACCCCTCCACTTT. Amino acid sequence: CASVGGHNSPLHF.

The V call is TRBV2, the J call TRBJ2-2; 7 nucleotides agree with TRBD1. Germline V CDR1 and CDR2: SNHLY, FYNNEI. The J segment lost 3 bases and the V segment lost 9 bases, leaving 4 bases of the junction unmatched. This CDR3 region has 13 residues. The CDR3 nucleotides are TGTGCCAGTGCTGGGACAGACACCGGGGAGCTGTTTTTT. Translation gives CASAGTDTGELFF.

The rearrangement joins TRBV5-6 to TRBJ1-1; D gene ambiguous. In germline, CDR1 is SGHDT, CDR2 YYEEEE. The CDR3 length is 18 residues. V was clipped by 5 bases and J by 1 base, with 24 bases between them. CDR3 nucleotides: TGTGCCAGCAGTAGTATAGCGGGTCTAAGGGTTTCGAACACTGAAGCTTTCTTT. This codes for CASSSIAGLRVSNTEAFF.

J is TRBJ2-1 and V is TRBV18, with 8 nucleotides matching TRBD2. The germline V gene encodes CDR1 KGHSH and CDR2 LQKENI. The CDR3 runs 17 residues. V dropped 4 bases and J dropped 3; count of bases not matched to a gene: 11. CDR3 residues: CASSLPLLAGNYNEQFF. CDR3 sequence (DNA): TGTGCCAGCTCACTGCCTCTGCTAGCGGGTAACTACAATGAGCAGTTCTTC.

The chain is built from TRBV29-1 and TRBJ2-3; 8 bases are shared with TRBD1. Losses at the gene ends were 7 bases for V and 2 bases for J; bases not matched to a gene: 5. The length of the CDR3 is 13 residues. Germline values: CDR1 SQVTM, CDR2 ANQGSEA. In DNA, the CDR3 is TGCAGCGCCAGGGGGCAAATCACAGATACGCAGTATTTT. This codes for CSARGQITDTQYF.

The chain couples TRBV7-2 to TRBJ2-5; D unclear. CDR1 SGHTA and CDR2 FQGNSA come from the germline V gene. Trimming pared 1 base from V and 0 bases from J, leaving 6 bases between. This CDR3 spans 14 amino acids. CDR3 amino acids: CASSLGVNQETQYF. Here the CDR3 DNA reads TGTGCCAGCAGCTTAGGCGTAAACCAAGAGACCCAGTACTTC. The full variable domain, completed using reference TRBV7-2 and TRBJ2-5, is GAGVSQSPSNKVTEKGKDVELRCDPISGHTALYWYRQSLGQGLEFLIYFQGNSAPDKSGLPSDRFSAERTGGSVSTLTIQRTQQEDSAVYLCASSLGVNQETQYFGPGTRLLVL.

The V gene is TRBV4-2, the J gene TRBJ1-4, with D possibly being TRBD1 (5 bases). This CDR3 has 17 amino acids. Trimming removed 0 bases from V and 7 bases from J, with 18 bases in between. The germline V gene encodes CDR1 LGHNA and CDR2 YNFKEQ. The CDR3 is CASSQDRGQGGGEKLFF. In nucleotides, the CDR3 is TGTGCCAGCAGCCAAGATAGGGGTCAGGGCGGGGGTGAAAAACTGTTTTTT.

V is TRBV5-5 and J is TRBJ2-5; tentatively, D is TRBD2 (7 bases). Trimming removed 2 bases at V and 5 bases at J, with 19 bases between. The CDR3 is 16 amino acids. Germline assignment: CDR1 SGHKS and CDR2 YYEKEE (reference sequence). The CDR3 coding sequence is TGTGCCAGCAGCTTTCGCGAGGCGGGGGCAGGGGAGACCCAGTACTTC. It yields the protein CASSFREAGAGETQYF.

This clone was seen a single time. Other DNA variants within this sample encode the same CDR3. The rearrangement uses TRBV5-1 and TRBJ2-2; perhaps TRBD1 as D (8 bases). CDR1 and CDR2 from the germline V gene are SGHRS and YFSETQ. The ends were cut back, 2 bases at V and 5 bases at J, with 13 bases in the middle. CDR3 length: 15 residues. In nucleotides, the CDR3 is TGCGCCAGCAGCTTAACAGGGGGGGGTACCGGGGAGCTGTTTTTT. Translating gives CASSLTGGGTGELFF.

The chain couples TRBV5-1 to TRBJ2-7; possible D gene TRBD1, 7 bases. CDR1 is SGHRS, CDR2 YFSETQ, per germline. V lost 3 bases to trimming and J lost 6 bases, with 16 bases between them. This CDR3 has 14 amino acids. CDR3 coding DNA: TGCGCCAGCAGCTCATTTGTCAGGGGGGTCGAGCAGTACTTC. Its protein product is CASSSFVRGVEQYF.